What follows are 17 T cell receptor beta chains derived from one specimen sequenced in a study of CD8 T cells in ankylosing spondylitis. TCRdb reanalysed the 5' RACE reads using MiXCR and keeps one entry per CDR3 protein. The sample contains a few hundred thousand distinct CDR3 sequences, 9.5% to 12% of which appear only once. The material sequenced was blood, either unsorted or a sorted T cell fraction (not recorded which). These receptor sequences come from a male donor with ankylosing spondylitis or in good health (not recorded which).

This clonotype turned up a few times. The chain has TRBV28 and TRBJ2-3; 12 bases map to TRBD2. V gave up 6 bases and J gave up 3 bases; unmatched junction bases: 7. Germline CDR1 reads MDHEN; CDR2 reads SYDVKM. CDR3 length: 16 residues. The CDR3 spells CASSPSGRARTDTQYF. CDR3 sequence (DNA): TGTGCCAGCAGCCCTAGCGGGAGGGCCAGAACAGATACGCAGTATTTT.

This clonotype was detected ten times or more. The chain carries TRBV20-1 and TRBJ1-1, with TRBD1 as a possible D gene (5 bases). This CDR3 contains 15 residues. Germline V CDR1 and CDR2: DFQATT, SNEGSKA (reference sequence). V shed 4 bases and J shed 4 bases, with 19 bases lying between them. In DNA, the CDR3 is TGCAGTGCTAAGAACCCCCGGGGGGGAGGCACTGAAGCTTTCTTT. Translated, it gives CSAKNPRGGGTEAFF.

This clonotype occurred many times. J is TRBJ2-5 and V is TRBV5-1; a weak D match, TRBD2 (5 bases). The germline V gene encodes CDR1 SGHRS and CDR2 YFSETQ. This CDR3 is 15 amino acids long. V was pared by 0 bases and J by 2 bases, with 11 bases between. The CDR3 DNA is TGCGCCAGCAGCTTGGGGCCGACGGGACAAGAGACCCAGTACTTC. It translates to CASSLGPTGQETQYF.

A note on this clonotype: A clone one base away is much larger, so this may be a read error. Written as DNA, the CDR3 is TGTACCAGCAGTGTAAGGGGACGAAGCAATCAGCCCCAGCATTTT. Protein product: CTSSVRGRSNQPQHF. The chain combines TRBV6-1 with TRBJ1-5, with D tentatively TRBD1 (5 bases). This CDR3 is 15 amino acids long. CDR1 and CDR2 (germline): MNHNS, SASEGT.

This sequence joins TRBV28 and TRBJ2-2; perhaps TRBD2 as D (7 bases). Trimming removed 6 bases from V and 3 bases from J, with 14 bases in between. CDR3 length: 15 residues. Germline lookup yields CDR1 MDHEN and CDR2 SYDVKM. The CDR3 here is CASRTGEGDTGELFF. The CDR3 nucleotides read TGTGCCAGCAGAACGGGGGAGGGGGACACCGGGGAGCTGTTTTTT.

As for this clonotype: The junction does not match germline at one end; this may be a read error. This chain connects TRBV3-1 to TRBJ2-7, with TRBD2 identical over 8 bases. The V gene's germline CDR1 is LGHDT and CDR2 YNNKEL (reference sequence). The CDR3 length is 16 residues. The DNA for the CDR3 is TGTGCCTGCAGCCAAGGAGACGGGGGGGGATTCTACGAGCAGTACTTC. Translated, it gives CACSQGDGGGFYEQYF.

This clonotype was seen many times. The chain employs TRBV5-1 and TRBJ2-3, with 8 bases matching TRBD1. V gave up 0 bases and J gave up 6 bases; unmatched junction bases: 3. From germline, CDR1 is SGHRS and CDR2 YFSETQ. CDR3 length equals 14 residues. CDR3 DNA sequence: TGCGCCAGCAGCTTGGGGCAGGGGGCCGATACGCAGTATTTT. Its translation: CASSLGQGADTQYF.

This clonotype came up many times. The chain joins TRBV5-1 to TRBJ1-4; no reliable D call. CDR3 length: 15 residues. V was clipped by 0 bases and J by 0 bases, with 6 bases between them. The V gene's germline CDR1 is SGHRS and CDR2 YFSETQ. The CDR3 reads CASSLARATNEKLFF. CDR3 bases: TGCGCCAGCAGCTTGGCCCGTGCAACTAATGAAAAACTGTTTTTT.

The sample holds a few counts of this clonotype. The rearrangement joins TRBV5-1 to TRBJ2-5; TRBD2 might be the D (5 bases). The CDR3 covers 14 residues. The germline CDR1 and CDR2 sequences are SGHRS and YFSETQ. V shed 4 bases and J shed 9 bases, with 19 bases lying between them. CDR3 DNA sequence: TGCGCCAGCAGCGTGGAACTAGACTTGGGGTCCCAGTACTTC. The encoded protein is CASSVELDLGSQYF.

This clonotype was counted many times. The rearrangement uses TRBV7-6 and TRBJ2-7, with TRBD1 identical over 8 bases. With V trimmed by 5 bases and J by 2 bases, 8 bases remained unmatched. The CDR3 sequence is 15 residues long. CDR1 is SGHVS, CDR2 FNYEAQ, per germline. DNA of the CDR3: TGTGCCAGCAGCCTAGACAGGGGATTTACCTACGAGCAGTACTTC. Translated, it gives CASSLDRGFTYEQYF.

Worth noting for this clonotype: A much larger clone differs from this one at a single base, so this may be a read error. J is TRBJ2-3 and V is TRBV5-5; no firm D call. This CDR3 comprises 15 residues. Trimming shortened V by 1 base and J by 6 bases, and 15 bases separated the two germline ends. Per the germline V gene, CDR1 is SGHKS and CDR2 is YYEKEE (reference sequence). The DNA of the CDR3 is TGTGCCAGCAGCTTGATACCTCAGCCTCCCGATACGCAGTATTTT. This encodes CASSLIPQPPDTQYF.

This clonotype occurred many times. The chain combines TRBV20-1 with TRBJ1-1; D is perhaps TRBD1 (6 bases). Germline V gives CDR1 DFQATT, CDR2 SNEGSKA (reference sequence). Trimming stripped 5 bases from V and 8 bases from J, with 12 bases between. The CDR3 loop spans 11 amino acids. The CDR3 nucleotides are TGCAGTGCTCCCGGACAGCGGGAAGCTTTCTTT. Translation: CSAPGQREAFF.

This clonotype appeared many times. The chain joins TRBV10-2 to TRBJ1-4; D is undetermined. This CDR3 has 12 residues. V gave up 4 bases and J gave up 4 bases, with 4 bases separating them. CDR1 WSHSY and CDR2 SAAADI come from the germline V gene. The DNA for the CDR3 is TGCGCCAGCAGTGGTGGTAATGAAAAACTGTTTTTT. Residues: CASSGGNEKLFF.

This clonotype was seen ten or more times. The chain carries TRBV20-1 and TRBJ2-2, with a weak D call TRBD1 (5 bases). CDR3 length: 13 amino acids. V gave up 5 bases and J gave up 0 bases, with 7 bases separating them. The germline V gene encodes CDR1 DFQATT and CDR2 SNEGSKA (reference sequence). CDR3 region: CSADSPNTGELFF. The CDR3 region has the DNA TGCAGTGCTGACAGTCCGAACACCGGGGAGCTGTTTTTT.

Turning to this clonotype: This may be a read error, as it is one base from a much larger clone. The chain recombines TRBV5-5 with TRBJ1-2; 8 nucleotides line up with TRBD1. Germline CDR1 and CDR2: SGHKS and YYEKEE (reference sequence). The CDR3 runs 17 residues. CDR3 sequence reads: CAGSFGSTGEGDYGYTF. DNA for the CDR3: TGTGCCGGCAGCTTCGGCTCGACAGGGGAAGGGGACTATGGCTACACCTTC.

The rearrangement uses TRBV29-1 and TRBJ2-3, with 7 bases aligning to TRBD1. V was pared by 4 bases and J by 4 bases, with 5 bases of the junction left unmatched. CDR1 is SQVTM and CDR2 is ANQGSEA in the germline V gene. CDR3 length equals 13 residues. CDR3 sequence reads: CSVGERGPDTQYF. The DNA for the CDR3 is TGCAGCGTTGGTGAGAGGGGGCCAGATACGCAGTATTTT.

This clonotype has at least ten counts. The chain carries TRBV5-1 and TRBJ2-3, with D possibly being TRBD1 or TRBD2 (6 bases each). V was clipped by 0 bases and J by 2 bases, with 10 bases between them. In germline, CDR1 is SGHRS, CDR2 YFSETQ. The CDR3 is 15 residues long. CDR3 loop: CASSLVGGNTDTQYF. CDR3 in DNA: TGCGCCAGCAGCTTGGTAGGGGGGAACACAGATACGCAGTATTTT.